Below, one T cell receptor (beta chain) is given with its context. Its target antigen remains unknown. No much larger clonotype is one base removed from it; base qualities were not supplied. The method was the immunoSEQ multiplex PCR assay. For the multiplex PCR, a mixture combining 60 forward primers for TCR Vbeta segments and 13 reverse primers for TCR Jbeta segments was used. The CDR3 region of rearranged TCR beta genes was amplified from genomic DNA by a multiplex PCR assay. Amplified TCR beta libraries were sequenced as 87-base-pair reads on the Illumina HiSeq System. Under the source paper's analysis protocol: A later analysis counted about 82 million unique TCR beta chains across the 666 repertoires, and approximately 11 million of these chains were shared by at least two donors. Raw reads were error-corrected and collapsed into unique sequences with a nearest-neighbor algorithm that merged closely related sequences to remove PCR and sequencing errors. Alignment of CDR3 sequences to IMGT reference sequences was used to assign V, D and J gene segments. Each retained sequence needed at least a six-nucleotide match to both a V gene segment and a J gene segment. Rearrangements were called productive when the CDR3 lacked stop codons and stayed in frame with V and J; all others were non-productive. CDR3 was defined according to IMGT convention as the region running from the second conserved V-encoded cysteine to the conserved J-encoded phenylalanine. The earlier analysis of roughly 590 of the donors excluded sequences that lacked an unambiguous match to a single V gene segment. An earlier analysis of about 600 of the donors called V segments functional above 56.7% productive rearrangements and segregating when the between-donor standard deviation exceeded 5%. A statistical classification framework was built for diagnosing cytomegalovirus status from the catalog of TCR beta chain sequences. V and J gene assignment, in a later analysis, came from comparing TCR nucleotide sequences with IMGT/GENE-DB human TR gene sequences. Using the TCRdist pipeline, a later analysis assigned CDR3 sequences along with most-parsimonious VDJ recombination scenarios. In a later analysis, every TCR beta chain was defined by the combination of its CDR3 amino acid sequence and its V-gene family, and reads without a unique V-gene family were dropped. A later analysis removed nearly 600 highly shared, low-generation-probability nucleotide sequences to deal with suspected cross-contamination and a sequencing artifact. For each public chain, a later analysis derived a clonal expansion index from normalized ranks of inferred template counts within each repertoire. In a later analysis, generation probabilities were computed using a VDJ recombination model fitted to out-of-frame rearrangements, and the results were checked against IGoR. A later analysis scored TCR-TCR, TCR-HLA and TCR-CMV co-occurrence with hypergeometric tests, applying a repertoire-size bias correction to TCR pairs. In a later analysis, false discovery rates were estimated by permuting HLA or CMV assignments 20 times. In a later analysis, co-occurring TCRs were grouped using DBSCAN, and TCRdist sequence similarity was added for clustering within HLA-allele-positive subsets. Co-occurrence clustering excluded repertoires with fewer than 30,000 or more than 120,000 public chains, plus five with anomalous nucleotide sharing. Drawn from immuneACCESS, this table holds only the in-frame rearrangements with V and J called that TCRdb kept. Clones are partly lost; checked studies trace under half to an unresolved V gene and leave the rest unexplained. V and J calls and clone size are given by that table; D and trimming were obtained from the DNA. For this sample the table gives 95,000 to 150,000 clones, of which over 9.5% were detected only once. Jointly, the top ten make up roughly 4.2% of the sample.

Taken from cysteine to phenylalanine, the CDR3 has 16 residues. This entry keeps only the CDR3 DNA: 48 bases, framed from base 1. V gives up 5 bases and J gives up 4 bases, and the segment between their germline ends measures 17 bases. From the germline V gene, CDR1 is SGHVS and CDR2 is FNYEAQ. This sample stems from a study of cytomegalovirus exposure and HLA in healthy donors (TCRdb year 2017). In the study overall: According to an earlier analysis of around 600 of the donors, some 180 million T cells yielded 90 million to 130 million unique TCR beta sequences and approximately 300 Gb of sequence data. About 280 gigabases of sequencing data and roughly 80 million unique TCR sequences made up an early release that covered approximately 700 HLA-typed donors. Because of strong linkage in the cohort, roughly five DR-DQ haplotypes were treated as single units for association and clustering. In a later genetic analysis, genome-wide SNP genotypes for 398 of the 666 donors were used, and that subset was treated as a discovery cohort. HLA typing included class I and class II loci at four-digit resolution. In the later analysis, no new phenotypic data were used to find candidate immune exposures; instead, reliance was placed on TCR beta sequences and their occurrence across donors. The aim of the study was to test whether cataloging public T cell receptors could identify signatures of past pathogen exposure. To decide whether each TCR beta V gene segment behaved as functional or pseudogenic, an earlier analysis of some 600 of the donors relied on high-throughput TCR beta sequencing. Among 300 to 500 genotyped donors of the cohort, an average of roughly 230,000 unique TCR beta nucleotide sequences was sequenced per donor, of which roughly 17% were non-productive. The number of donors typed differed by locus, with roughly 620-630 for A, B, C, DRB1 and DQB1, around 500 for DQA1, 606 for DPA1, and 400 to 490 for DPB1. In addition to the first cohort of 666 subjects, a separate validation cohort of approximately 110 different subjects was used. A later analysis re-examined previously published TCR beta repertoires from several hundred donors and added high-resolution HLA genotyping to investigate patterns of TCR occurrence. Donor age, sex, ethnicity and CMV serostatus were compiled alongside the repertoire data. The study profiled the T cell repertoires of 500 to 800 subjects by immunosequencing and related them to cytomegalovirus serostatus. Among the 398 genotyped donors, around 81% belonged to the genetic ancestry cluster associated with self-reported Caucasian donors. High-throughput TCR immunosequencing, statistical association of individual TCRs with disease status, and machine learning were combined to predict cytomegalovirus infection status. Every discovery cohort repertoire had been produced on one sequencing platform. General study outcomes and caveats: The study listed around 160 TCR beta chains as associated with cytomegalovirus. This cohort had only TCR beta chains sequenced, and the lack of alpha or paired-chain data limited which features could be detected. In a later analysis, the rate of TCR association differed among HLA loci, with DRB1 alleles having the most associated TCRs and HLA-C alleles having the fewest. Specific HLA alleles were associated with 15,000 to 20,000 TCR beta sequences at a false discovery rate of 0.05 in a later analysis. In an earlier analysis of around 600 of the donors, most TCR beta V segments appeared in productive rearrangements about 87% or about 30% of the time, broadly matching IMGT annotations. Sequencing depth was assumed to be roughly uniform across donors in the presence/absence analyses, though that assumption may not hold. The 87-base-pair reads could not distinguish some IMGT-functional V segments, including TRBV6-2 and TRBV6-3, so those segments were excluded. The classifier was reported to diagnose cytomegalovirus status with high specificity and sensitivity in both the original cohort and the validation cohort. In vitro tests confirmed that a few of the cytomegalovirus-associated TCR beta chains recognize cytomegalovirus antigens. Some 16 rarely observed V segments, including chromosome 9 orphons, were excluded from the earlier analysis of several hundred of the donors because counts were too low. In a later analysis, HLA-associated TCR beta chains were found to be more clonally expanded and to have lower generation probabilities than equally common non-associated chains. The only immune exposure information available for the cohort was CMV serostatus. According to a later analysis, parvovirus B19, influenza, CMV and Epstein-Barr virus appeared linked to several top co-occurrence clusters. Compared with the 666-donor mean, donors in an Asian-associated ancestry cluster had fewer N-insertions in productive TCRs, according to a later genetic analysis. Strong co-occurrence of HLA alleles, especially DR and DQ, made assigning TCR associations to individual alleles difficult. Because some donors lacked HLA typing at each locus, the association tests relied only on the typed subset. According to the authors, the approach could potentially be generalized to other disease states and immunological phenotypes. A cluster of highly shared sequence variants was judged likely to be a technical artifact of the sequencing pipeline. A later genetic analysis associated a missense DCLRE1C variant with V-gene and J-gene trimming of TCR beta chains, and an independent cohort replicated the association. Most CMV-associated TCR beta chains appeared to be HLA-restricted in a later analysis, and the HLA associations seemed to be driven largely by CMV exposure. Most TCR sequences were seen in very few donors, while some public TCRs were found in many individuals. Linkage disequilibrium might explain the correlated functional status among segregating V segments, but an unknown experimental factor could not be ruled out. A further reported finding was that TCR beta sequences accurately predicted the HLA-A and HLA-B alleles for most subjects in the first cohort.

The cohort consisted of 650 to 850 healthy bone marrow donors. At the time of sampling, all cohort members were nominally healthy, though unrecorded immune exposures were likely present. The donor was CMV seropositive and was included in the group of 290 or so seropositive cohort members. A peripheral blood sample was collected from each donor, and TCR beta sequencing was performed on peripheral blood mononuclear cells. The Qiagen DNeasy Blood Extraction Kit was used to extract genomic DNA from the blood cell samples. Recombination linked TRBV7-6 to TRBJ2-2, with a tentative D gene TRBD1 over 5 matching bases. Sequencing was done on a sample of PBMCs. The receptor comes from a woman aged 18 to 35 in good health and CMV-seropositive. DNA sequence: TGTGCCAGCAGCCTTTTGGGGCAATCGGGCACCGGGGAGCTGTTTTTT. Translated, this gives CASSLLGQSGTGELFF.